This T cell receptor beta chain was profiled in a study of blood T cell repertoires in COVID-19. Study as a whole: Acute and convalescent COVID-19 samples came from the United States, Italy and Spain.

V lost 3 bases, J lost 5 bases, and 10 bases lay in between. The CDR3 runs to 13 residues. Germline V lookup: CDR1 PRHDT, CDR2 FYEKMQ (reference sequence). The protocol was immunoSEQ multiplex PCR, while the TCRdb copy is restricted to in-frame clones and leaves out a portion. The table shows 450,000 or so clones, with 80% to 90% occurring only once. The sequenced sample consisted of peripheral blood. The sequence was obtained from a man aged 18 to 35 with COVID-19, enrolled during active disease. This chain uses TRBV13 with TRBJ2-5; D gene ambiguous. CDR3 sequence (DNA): TGTGCCAGCAGCTTTCTACAGTTGGAGACCCAGTACTTC. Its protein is CASSFLQLETQYF.